A selection of T cell receptor beta chains follows, all from one sample in a study of blood T cell repertoires in COVID-19. Here immunoSEQ multiplex PCR was the method, and the copy in TCRdb shows in-frame clones only, minus some. The data contain 250,000 or so clones, more than 85% of them singletons. The sequencing input was PBMCs or T cells enriched from blood (not recorded which). The receptors derive from a woman aged 45 to 65 who had recovered from COVID-19. Both conserved end residues are part of each CDR3. The D gene is left open where the match is weak. Clone size is stated in some rows and not others, as once, few, many or a class when expanded.

v_gene: TRBV28; len: 13; j_gene: TRBJ1-1; d_gene: TRBD1; abundance: .; CDR3nt: TGTGCCAGCAGTTCGGGACAGGGCACTGAAGCTTTCTTT; CDR3aa: CASSSGQGTEAFF
v_gene: TRBV7-8; len: 14; j_gene: TRBJ1-2; d_gene: .; abundance: .; CDR3nt: TGTGCCAGCAGCACCAGGGCCGCCAACTATGGCTACACCTTC; CDR3aa: CASSTRAANYGYTF
v_gene: TRBV6-1; len: 15; j_gene: TRBJ2-5; d_gene: TRBD1; abundance: .; CDR3nt: TGTGCCAGCAGTGAATGGGACAGGGTTTCGGAGACCCAGTACTTC; CDR3aa: CASSEWDRVSETQYF
v_gene: TRBV5-6; len: 16; j_gene: TRBJ2-2; d_gene: .; abundance: .; CDR3nt: TGTGCCAGCAGCTTGGTCGGGCCTCGCGGGACCGGGGAGCTGTTTTTT; CDR3aa: CASSLVGPRGTGELFF
v_gene: TRBV7-9; len: 13; j_gene: TRBJ2-1; d_gene: .; abundance: .; CDR3nt: TGTGCCAGCAGCCCAAGGACTGATAATGAGCAGTTCTTC; CDR3aa: CASSPRTDNEQFF
v_gene: TRBV13; len: 12; j_gene: TRBJ2-1; d_gene: .; abundance: .; CDR3nt: TGTGCCAGCAGCTCGAAACCGGGGGAGCAGTTCTTC; CDR3aa: CASSSKPGEQFF
v_gene: TRBV6-5; len: 13; j_gene: TRBJ1-2; d_gene: .; abundance: .; CDR3nt: TGTGCCAGCAGTCCAGGGCGGTTAAAGGGCTACACCTTC; CDR3aa: CASSPGRLKGYTF
v_gene: TRBV27; len: 13; j_gene: TRBJ1-5; d_gene: .; abundance: .; CDR3nt: TGTGCCAGCAGTTTCTCCTCGTTTCAGCCCCAGCATTTT; CDR3aa: CASSFSSFQPQHF
v_gene: TRBV5-1; len: 14; j_gene: TRBJ1-1; d_gene: .; abundance: .; CDR3nt: TGCGCCAGCAGTGAGCAGCAAGTCCCTGGAGGAGCTTTCTTT; CDR3aa: CASSEQQVPGGAFF
v_gene: TRBV18; len: 13; j_gene: TRBJ1-2; d_gene: .; abundance: .; CDR3nt: TGTGCCAGCTCACGGGGGGAAAAATATGGCTACACCTTC; CDR3aa: CASSRGEKYGYTF
v_gene: TRBV27; len: 13; j_gene: TRBJ1-2; d_gene: .; abundance: .; CDR3nt: TGTGCCAGCGCGGGACCGAGAAACTATGGCTACACCTTC; CDR3aa: CASAGPRNYGYTF
v_gene: TRBV9; len: 13; j_gene: TRBJ1-1; d_gene: TRBD1; abundance: many; CDR3nt: TGTGCCAGCAGCGTAGGGACAGGCACTGAAGCTTTCTTT; CDR3aa: CASSVGTGTEAFF
v_gene: TRBV5-4; len: 15; j_gene: TRBJ1-6; d_gene: TRBD1; abundance: .; CDR3nt: TGTGCCAGCAGCTTGGTGGGACAGAAGAATTCACCCCTCCACTTT; CDR3aa: CASSLVGQKNSPLHF
v_gene: TRBV18; len: 16; j_gene: TRBJ1-2; d_gene: .; abundance: .; CDR3nt: TGTGCCAGCTCACCACGTCTGACAGAAACTAACTATGGCTACACCTTC; CDR3aa: CASSPRLTETNYGYTF
v_gene: TRBV5-4; len: 15; j_gene: TRBJ2-1; d_gene: TRBD2; abundance: .; CDR3nt: TGTGCCAGCAGCTTGGAAGGGACTAGCGGGATATGGCAGTTCTTC; CDR3aa: CASSLEGTSGIWQFF
v_gene: TRBV7-9; len: 12; j_gene: TRBJ1-2; d_gene: .; abundance: .; CDR3nt: TGTGCCAGCAGCCGTACGGACTATGGCTACACCTTC; CDR3aa: CASSRTDYGYTF
v_gene: TRBV18; len: 14; j_gene: TRBJ2-1; d_gene: TRBD2; abundance: .; CDR3nt: TGTGCCAGCTCACAGGCGGGAGCGGGTAATGAGCAGTTCTTC; CDR3aa: CASSQAGAGNEQFF
v_gene: TRBV3-1/TRBV3-2; len: 14; j_gene: TRBJ2-7; d_gene: TRBD2; abundance: .; CDR3nt: TGTGCCAGCAGCCCCTTGGCGGGGGCCTACGAGCAGTACTTC; CDR3aa: CASSPLAGAYEQYF
v_gene: TRBV28; len: 16; j_gene: TRBJ1-2; d_gene: TRBD1; abundance: few; CDR3nt: TGTGCCAGCAGTTCCGGGACAGGGGGGCCTGTGGTAAGCTACACCTTC; CDR3aa: CASSSGTGGPVVSYTF
v_gene: TRBV4-1; len: 16; j_gene: TRBJ1-2; d_gene: TRBD1; abundance: .; CDR3nt: TGCGCCAGCAGCCAAGATCCGGGACAGGGTTATTCGGGCTACACCTTC; CDR3aa: CASSQDPGQGYSGYTF
v_gene: TRBV3-1/TRBV3-2; len: 15; j_gene: TRBJ1-3; d_gene: .; abundance: .; CDR3nt: TGTGCCAGCAGCCAAATAGGGGGTCCTGGAAACACCATATATTTT; CDR3aa: CASSQIGGPGNTIYF
v_gene: TRBV4-3; len: 19; j_gene: TRBJ2-6; d_gene: TRBD1; abundance: .; CDR3nt: TGCGCCAGCAGCCAAGATCCCCCCGACAGGGGGTCTGGGGCCAACGTCCTGACTTTC; CDR3aa: CASSQDPPDRGSGANVLTF
v_gene: TRBV12-5; len: 17; j_gene: TRBJ2-3; d_gene: TRBD2; abundance: once; CDR3nt: TGTGCTAGTGGCAACCAACATAGCGGGAGGAGCACAGATACGCAGTATTTT; CDR3aa: CASGNQHSGRSTDTQYF
v_gene: TRBV5-6; len: 13; j_gene: TRBJ2-7; d_gene: TRBD2; abundance: .; CDR3nt: TGTGCCAGCAAGCCGGGACTAGCGTACGAGCAGTACTTC; CDR3aa: CASKPGLAYEQYF
v_gene: TRBV2; len: 19; j_gene: TRBJ2-1; d_gene: TRBD2; abundance: .; CDR3nt: TGTGCCAGCAGTGCCCTCACCCAAAGACTAGCGGGAGCGGGGAATGAGCAGTTCTTC; CDR3aa: CASSALTQRLAGAGNEQFF
v_gene: TRBV10-1; len: 15; j_gene: TRBJ2-5; d_gene: TRBD1; abundance: .; CDR3nt: TGCGCCAGCAGTGACCGGACAGGGGGCCAAGAGACCCAGTACTTC; CDR3aa: CASSDRTGGQETQYF
v_gene: TRBV7-9; len: 17; j_gene: TRBJ2-1; d_gene: .; abundance: .; CDR3nt: TGTGCCAGCAGCTCCACCCGGGGGGCAGGTTCCTACAATGAGCAGTTCTTC; CDR3aa: CASSSTRGAGSYNEQFF
v_gene: TRBV10-3; len: 16; j_gene: TRBJ2-3; d_gene: .; abundance: .; CDR3nt: TGTGCCATCGGACCGGGGAGTGGGGTGCAGGAAGATACGCAGTATTTT; CDR3aa: CAIGPGSGVQEDTQYF
v_gene: TRBV5-1; len: 16; j_gene: TRBJ2-5; d_gene: TRBD2; abundance: .; CDR3nt: TGCGCCAGCAGCTTTGAGCGGGGAGTGTATCAAGAGACCCAGTACTTC; CDR3aa: CASSFERGVYQETQYF
v_gene: TRBV7-3; len: 16; j_gene: TRBJ2-7; d_gene: TRBD2; abundance: .; CDR3nt: TGTGCCAGCAGCCCACGAGGCGCGGGAGGTCTCTACGAGCAGTACTTC; CDR3aa: CASSPRGAGGLYEQYF
v_gene: TRBV5-1; len: 14; j_gene: TRBJ1-6; d_gene: TRBD1; abundance: .; CDR3nt: TGCGCCAGCAGCCCCGGACAGGGGCTTTCACCCCTCCACTTT; CDR3aa: CASSPGQGLSPLHF
v_gene: TRBV10-3; len: 14; j_gene: TRBJ1-5; d_gene: .; abundance: .; CDR3nt: TGTGCCATCAGTGACCCCGGGGTGGGGAAGCCCCAGCATTTT; CDR3aa: CAISDPGVGKPQHF
v_gene: TRBV28; len: 14; j_gene: TRBJ2-1; d_gene: TRBD1; abundance: .; CDR3nt: TGTGCCAGCAGACTTCAGGGGGCATGGAATGAGCAGTTCTTC; CDR3aa: CASRLQGAWNEQFF
v_gene: TRBV28; len: 16; j_gene: TRBJ1-1; d_gene: TRBD1; abundance: .; CDR3nt: TGTGCCAGCACTGACAGGGGGCCCGGGAGGGACACTGAAGCTTTCTTT; CDR3aa: CASTDRGPGRDTEAFF
v_gene: TRBV3-1/TRBV3-2; len: 17; j_gene: TRBJ2-1; d_gene: TRBD2; abundance: .; CDR3nt: TGTGCCAGCAGCCCCCCCCTGGGACTAGCGGAATACAATGAGCAGTTCTTC; CDR3aa: CASSPPLGLAEYNEQFF
v_gene: TRBV7-2; len: 14; j_gene: TRBJ1-3; d_gene: .; abundance: .; CDR3nt: TGTGCCAGCGAGGACTCATACTCTGGAAACACCATATATTTT; CDR3aa: CASEDSYSGNTIYF
v_gene: TRBV28; len: 14; j_gene: TRBJ1-1; d_gene: TRBD1; abundance: .; CDR3nt: TGTGCCAGCAGTAAATGGACAGGGAGCACTGAAGCTTTCTTT; CDR3aa: CASSKWTGSTEAFF
v_gene: TRBV3-1/TRBV3-2; len: 17; j_gene: TRBJ1-2; d_gene: .; abundance: once; CDR3nt: TGTGCCAGCAGCCAAAGGGGGTACGGGGCTCGGGACTATGGCTACACCTTC; CDR3aa: CASSQRGYGARDYGYTF
v_gene: TRBV3-1/TRBV3-2; len: 13; j_gene: TRBJ2-7; d_gene: .; abundance: .; CDR3nt: TGTGCCAGCAGCCAGTTCTTGTTCTACGAGCAGTACTTC; CDR3aa: CASSQFLFYEQYF
v_gene: TRBV5-5; len: 14; j_gene: TRBJ2-7; d_gene: TRBD1; abundance: .; CDR3nt: TGTGCCAGCAGTTCTCGGGACAGGTTATTCGAGCAGTACTTC; CDR3aa: CASSSRDRLFEQYF
v_gene: TRBV5-1; len: 15; j_gene: TRBJ1-6; d_gene: .; abundance: .; CDR3nt: TGCGCCAGCAGCTTGGGGGACACGAATAATTCACCCCTCCACTTT; CDR3aa: CASSLGDTNNSPLHF
v_gene: TRBV9; len: 15; j_gene: TRBJ1-1; d_gene: .; abundance: .; CDR3nt: TGTGCCAGCAGCCCTTCCCAGGGTGGGGACACTGAAGCTTTCTTT; CDR3aa: CASSPSQGGDTEAFF
v_gene: TRBV9; len: 13; j_gene: TRBJ2-5; d_gene: TRBD2; abundance: once; CDR3nt: TGTGCCAGCAGCGTTAGCGGGAAGGAGACCCAGTACTTC; CDR3aa: CASSVSGKETQYF
v_gene: TRBV5-1; len: 17; j_gene: TRBJ2-3; d_gene: TRBD2; abundance: .; CDR3nt: TGCGCCAGCAGCTCACTCGGGACTAGCGTGCGGTCAGATACGCAGTATTTT; CDR3aa: CASSSLGTSVRSDTQYF
v_gene: TRBV9; len: 15; j_gene: TRBJ1-2; d_gene: .; abundance: .; CDR3nt: TGTGCCAGCAGCGTAGCGGTTGCCAGGGGAAATGGCTACACCTTC; CDR3aa: CASSVAVARGNGYTF
v_gene: TRBV5-5; len: 12; j_gene: TRBJ1-6; d_gene: TRBD1; abundance: .; CDR3nt: TGTGCCAGCAGCCAACAGGGGGAACCCCTCCACTTT; CDR3aa: CASSQQGEPLHF
v_gene: TRBV7-9; len: 14; j_gene: TRBJ1-1; d_gene: .; abundance: .; CDR3nt: TGTGCCAGCAGCTTTCTGGGGCTAGGAACTGAAGCTTTCTTT; CDR3aa: CASSFLGLGTEAFF
v_gene: TRBV6-2/TRBV6-3; len: 13; j_gene: TRBJ1-1; d_gene: .; abundance: few; CDR3nt: TGTGCCAGCAGTTACTCCCAGACTTTACTTGGTTTCTTT; CDR3aa: CASSYSQTLLGFF
v_gene: TRBV10-3; len: 13; j_gene: TRBJ2-5; d_gene: .; abundance: .; CDR3nt: TGTGCCATCAGTGAGTCACAGCAAGAGACCCAGTACTTC; CDR3aa: CAISESQQETQYF
v_gene: TRBV12-3/TRBV12-4; len: 12; j_gene: TRBJ2-1; d_gene: .; abundance: once; CDR3nt: TGTGCCAGCAGTCCCCAGGGGAATGAGCAGTTCTTC; CDR3aa: CASSPQGNEQFF
v_gene: TRBV5-1; len: 16; j_gene: TRBJ2-1; d_gene: TRBD2; abundance: .; CDR3nt: TGCGCCAGCAGCTTGGCCCCTAGCGGGAGTGTCAATGAGCAGTTCTTC; CDR3aa: CASSLAPSGSVNEQFF
v_gene: TRBV28; len: 14; j_gene: TRBJ2-7; d_gene: TRBD2; abundance: .; CDR3nt: TGTGCCAGCAGTTTACCTAGCGGGAGGGACGAGCAGTACTTC; CDR3aa: CASSLPSGRDEQYF